Presented here are 13 T cell receptor beta chains from one specimen sequenced in a study of cytomegalovirus exposure and HLA in healthy donors. This table comes from immunoSEQ multiplex PCR, and its TCRdb copy is limited to in-frame clones, with some not included. The sample contains 70,000 or so clones, 90% to 95% of which appear only once. Sequenced material: PBMCs. These receptors were obtained from a man younger than 30 in good health and CMV-seropositive.

The chain combines TRBV5-1 with TRBJ2-7; 8 bases align to TRBD2. The germline CDR1 and CDR2 sequences are SGHRS and YFSETQ. The CDR3 is 16 amino acids. V dropped 0 bases and J dropped 2; count of bases not matched to a gene: 7. In nucleotides, the CDR3 is TGCGCCAGCAGCTTGGGCAAGCGGGAGAAGACCTACGAGCAGTACTTC. Protein product: CASSLGKREKTYEQYF. Full variable domain (missing parts from reference TRBV5-1 and TRBJ2-7): KAGVTQTPRYLIKTRGQQVTLSCSPISGHRSVSWYQQTPGQGLQFLFEYFSETQRNKGNFPGRFSGRQFSNSRSEMNVSTLELGDSALYLCASSLGKREKTYEQYFGPGTRLTVT.

CDR3 nucleotide sequence: TGTGCCAGTAGGCCCGTCGGGGCCAGGGGAGAAAAACTGTTTTTT. Protein: CASRPVGARGEKLFF. The rearrangement uses TRBV19 and TRBJ1-4; possible D gene TRBD1, 6 bases. Trimming stripped 6 bases from V and 8 bases from J, with 19 bases between. Per the germline V gene, CDR1 is LNHDA and CDR2 is SQIVND (reference sequence). The CDR3 has 15 amino acids.

The genes are TRBV19 and TRBJ2-4; D not resolved. V lost 10 bases and J lost 3, with 13 bases in between. The CDR3 has 13 amino acids. Germline lookup yields CDR1 LNHDA and CDR2 SQIVND (reference sequence). The CDR3 reads CATTGAVKNIQYF. The CDR3 nucleotides read TGTGCCACTACCGGAGCTGTCAAAAACATTCAGTACTTC.

The rearrangement uses TRBV5-1 and TRBJ1-1; TRBD1 might be the D (5 bases). Germline CDR1 reads SGHRS; CDR2 reads YFSETQ. This CDR3 has 16 residues. V shed 0 bases and J shed 0 bases, with 12 bases lying between them. The CDR3 nucleotides read TGCGCCAGCAGCTTGGCCAGAGACAGCCTGAACACTGAAGCTTTCTTT. Translation gives CASSLARDSLNTEAFF.

The chain has TRBV4-1 and TRBJ1-5; D is unclear. This CDR3 contains 12 residues. The germline V gene encodes CDR1 MGHRA and CDR2 YSYEKL. The ends were cut back, 3 bases at V and 3 bases at J, with 3 bases in the middle. The CDR3, as DNA: TGCGCCAGCAGCCACGTCAATCAGCCCCAGCATTTT. It is translated as CASSHVNQPQHF.

This clone appeared a single time. This chain uses TRBV13 with TRBJ2-4; 7 bases align to TRBD2. J lost 5 bases, V lost 4 bases, and 11 bases had no gene match. The germline V gene encodes CDR1 PRHDT and CDR2 FYEKMQ (reference sequence). The CDR3 contains 16 residues. The CDR3 region is CASSSAQAGAENIQYF. The DNA of the CDR3 is TGTGCCAGCAGCTCAGCCCAGGCGGGAGCGGAAAACATTCAGTACTTC. Full variable domain (missing parts from reference TRBV13 and TRBJ2-4): AAGVIQSPRHLIKEKRETATLKCYPIPRHDTVYWYQQGPGQDPQFLISFYEKMQSDKGSIPDRFSAQQFSDYHSELNMSSLELGDSALYFCASSSAQAGAENIQYFGAGTRLSVL.

A single count supports this clone. The chain employs TRBV29-1 and TRBJ1-2; 7 bases line up with TRBD1. The V and J ends lost 7 bases and 3 bases, in that order; junction bases with no gene match: 8. The CDR3 runs to 13 residues. CDR1 and CDR2 (germline): SQVTM, ANQGSEA. The chain's CDR3 is CSAQGGNDYGYTF. In DNA, the CDR3 is TGCAGCGCCCAGGGGGGTAATGACTATGGCTACACCTTC.

This sequence joins TRBV6-1 and TRBJ2-5; 8 bases align to TRBD2. V trimming: 7 bases; J trimming: 5 bases; junction bases outside the gene matches: 9. This CDR3 is 14 amino acids long. Germline-derived CDR1 and CDR2 are MNHNS and SASEGT. The CDR3 reads CASTQSGGGETQYF. CDR3 sequence (DNA): TGTGCCAGCACCCAATCGGGGGGGGGTGAGACCCAGTACTTC.

This chain joins TRBV5-1 and TRBJ2-2, with 10 bases that match TRBD2. The CDR3 spans 15 residues. The V gene's germline CDR1 is SGHRS and CDR2 YFSETQ. V lost 5 bases to trimming and J lost 5 bases; unmatched junction nucleotides: 6. The CDR3 loop reads CASRSGRADTGELFF. The CDR3 coding sequence is TGCGCCAGCAGGAGCGGGAGGGCCGATACCGGGGAGCTGTTTTTT.

This chain uses TRBV6-5 with TRBJ1-2; D is perhaps TRBD1 (6 bases). In germline, CDR1 is MNHEY, CDR2 SVGAGI. V was shortened by 6 bases and J by 4 bases, with 12 bases between the two germline ends. This CDR3 region has 13 residues. The CDR3 reads CASSGQLFYGYTF. Here the CDR3 DNA reads TGTGCCAGCAGCGGACAGTTGTTCTATGGCTACACCTTC.

V and J are TRBV13 and TRBJ2-4; maybe TRBD1 (5 bases). This CDR3 comprises 14 residues. Trimming stripped 2 bases from V and 2 bases from J, with 7 bases between. Germline V lookup: CDR1 PRHDT, CDR2 FYEKMQ (reference sequence). The CDR3 sequence: CASSLRGSKNIQYF. DNA for the CDR3: TGTGCCAGCAGCTTAAGGGGTTCCAAAAACATTCAGTACTTC. Based on the CDR3 plus reference TRBV13 and TRBJ2-4, the full variable domain is AAGVIQSPRHLIKEKRETATLKCYPIPRHDTVYWYQQGPGQDPQFLISFYEKMQSDKGSIPDRFSAQQFSDYHSELNMSSLELGDSALYFCASSLRGSKNIQYFGAGTRLSVL.

The rearrangement uses TRBV4-1 and TRBJ2-4; the D gene is possibly TRBD2 (5 bases). With 1 base removed from V and 8 bases from J, the gap between germline ends came to 9 bases. The CDR3 has 13 residues. Germline loops: CDR1 MGHRA, CDR2 YSYEKL. CDR3 residues: CASSQVGSDIQYF. Written as DNA, the CDR3 is TGCGCCAGCAGCCAAGTGGGGAGTGACATTCAGTACTTC.

The chain joins TRBV4-2 to TRBJ2-7, with TRBD2 matching 7 bases. The CDR3 sequence is 16 residues long. Germline trimming cut 0 bases from V and 4 bases from J; bases unmatched to any gene: 9. The germline gives CDR1 LGHNA, CDR2 YNFKEQ. The CDR3: CASSQEGAGDFYEQYF. The CDR3 region has the DNA TGTGCCAGCAGCCAAGAAGGGGCGGGAGATTTTTACGAGCAGTACTTC.